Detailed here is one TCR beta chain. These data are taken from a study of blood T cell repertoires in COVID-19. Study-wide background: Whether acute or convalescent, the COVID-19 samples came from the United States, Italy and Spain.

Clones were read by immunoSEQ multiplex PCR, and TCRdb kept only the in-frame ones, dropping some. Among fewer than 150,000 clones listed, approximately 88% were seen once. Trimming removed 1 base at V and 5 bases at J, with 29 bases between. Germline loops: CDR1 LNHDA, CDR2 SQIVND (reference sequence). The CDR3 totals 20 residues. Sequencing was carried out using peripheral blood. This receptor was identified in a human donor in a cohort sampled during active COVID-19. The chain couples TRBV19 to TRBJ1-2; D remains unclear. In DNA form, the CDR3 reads TGTGCCAGTAGTATAGGACTAATCCGGGCCACCAACCCACTTCGTTATGGCTACACCTTC. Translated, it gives CASSIGLIRATNPLRYGYTF.